The rows below give T cell receptor beta chains drawn from one sample of a study of PD-1 blockade in classical Hodgkin lymphoma. This table comes from immunoSEQ multiplex PCR, and its TCRdb copy is limited to in-frame clones, with some not included. Found here are tens of thousands of clones, 85% to 90% of them singletons; the top ten hold 2% to 2.5%. Sequenced material: CD4+ T cells from blood, taken before the fourth cycle of nivolumab. The receptors stem from a human donor with classical Hodgkin lymphoma. The CDR3 runs from the conserved cysteine through the conserved F or W. The order of the fields is J gene, V gene, clone size, D gene, CDR3 protein, CDR3 DNA. The D gene is left open where the match is weak. Rows may omit the clone size; those that give it use once, few, many or a size class.

TRBJ1-4 | TRBV16 | . | . | CASSQRNSATNEKLFF | TGTGCCAGCAGCCAACGGAACAGCGCAACTAATGAAAAACTGTTTTTT
TRBJ2-1 | TRBV19 | . | . | CASQSEAGFFYNEQFF | TGTGCCAGTCAATCGGAGGCAGGGTTTTTCTACAATGAGCAGTTCTTC
TRBJ2-5 | TRBV7-9 | . | TRBD2 | CASSLEGTSFGTQYF | TGTGCCAGCAGCTTAGAGGGGACTAGCTTTGGGACCCAGTACTTC
TRBJ2-1 | TRBV5-1 | . | . | CASSLPGNEQFF | TGCGCCAGCAGCTTGCCCGGGAATGAGCAGTTCTTC
TRBJ1-1 | TRBV20-1 | once | . | CSARGNAEAFF | TGCAGTGCTAGAGGTAATGCTGAAGCTTTCTTT
TRBJ2-2 | TRBV5-1 | . | TRBD1 | CASSPGQGVTGELFF | TGCGCCAGCAGCCCGGGACAGGGGGTCACCGGGGAGCTGTTTTTT
TRBJ2-3 | TRBV4-2 | . | . | CASSQAKTGTSTDTQYF | TGTGCCAGCAGCCAAGCAAAAACCGGGACTAGCACAGATACGCAGTATTTT
TRBJ2-3 | TRBV10-2 | once | . | CASSGGYGVQDTDTQYF | TGCGCCAGCAGTGGGGGTTACGGAGTTCAGGACACAGATACGCAGTATTTT
TRBJ1-1 | TRBV19 | . | . | CAGRRESGDTEAFF | TGTGCCGGTAGGCGTGAATCGGGCGACACTGAAGCTTTCTTT
TRBJ1-5 | TRBV18 | . | TRBD1 | CASSPGSDRGNQPQHF | TGTGCCAGCTCACCAGGATCGGACAGGGGGAATCAGCCCCAGCATTTT
TRBJ1-2 | TRBV7-2 | few | . | CASSSDRYGYTF | TGTGCCAGCAGCTCGGACCGGTATGGCTACACCTTC
TRBJ2-7 | TRBV18 | . | TRBD1 | CASSRQGDYEQYF | TGTGCCAGCTCACGACAGGGGGACTACGAGCAGTACTTC
TRBJ1-4 | TRBV5-1 | . | TRBD1 | CASSLDPRTGGYEKLFF | TGCGCCAGCAGCTTGGATCCCCGGACAGGGGGTTATGAAAAACTGTTTTTT
TRBJ2-7 | TRBV7-9 | . | . | CASSWWGSSYEQYF | TGTGCCAGCAGCTGGTGGGGGAGCTCCTACGAGCAGTACTTC
TRBJ2-1 | TRBV7-9 | few | . | CASSLLENEQFF | TGTGCCAGCAGCTTATTAGAGAATGAGCAGTTCTTC
TRBJ2-1 | TRBV10-3 | . | TRBD2 | CAISPGTSGYNEQFF | TGTGCCATCAGCCCCGGGACTAGCGGCTACAATGAGCAGTTCTTC
TRBJ2-7 | TRBV14 | . | . | CASSQSLLTYEQYF | TGTGCCAGCAGCCAATCTCTGCTTACCTACGAGCAGTACTTC
TRBJ1-6 | TRBV30 | . | . | CAWSGNSPLHF | TGTGCCTGGAGTGGGAATTCACCCCTCCACTTT
TRBJ2-7 | TRBV6-1 | . | . | CASSDDHYYEQYF | TGTGCCAGCAGTGATGACCACTACTACGAGCAGTACTTC
TRBJ2-1 | TRBV2 | . | . | CASSDVLAPNNEQFF | TGTGCCAGCAGTGATGTTCTAGCTCCAAACAATGAGCAGTTCTTC
TRBJ1-2 | TRBV7-9 | few | . | CASSFSGVEGYTF | TGTGCCAGCAGCTTTTCAGGGGTGGAGGGCTACACCTTC
TRBJ1-2 | TRBV27 | few | . | CASSLFGSTYGYTF | TGTGCCAGCAGTTTATTCGGCAGTACCTATGGCTACACCTTC
TRBJ2-1 | TRBV14 | . | TRBD2 | CASSQDGLANEQFF | TGTGCCAGCAGCCAAGACGGACTAGCGAATGAGCAGTTCTTC
TRBJ2-1 | TRBV27 | . | . | CASSLEAYNEQFF | TGTGCCAGCAGTTTGGAGGCCTACAATGAGCAGTTCTTC
TRBJ2-3 | TRBV7-8 | . | TRBD2 | CASSLQGGRDTQYF | TGTGCCAGCAGCCTCCAGGGAGGGCGAGATACGCAGTATTTT
TRBJ2-7 | TRBV28 | . | . | CASTLGGTGTYEQYF | TGTGCCAGCACCCTAGGAGGGACGGGGACCTACGAGCAGTACTTC
TRBJ1-2 | TRBV6-5 | . | TRBD1 | CASSGTGGKDYGYTF | TGTGCCAGCAGTGGGACAGGGGGCAAGGACTATGGCTACACCTTC
TRBJ1-3 | TRBV30 | . | TRBD1 | CAWRQGNSWTIYF | TGTGCCTGGAGACAGGGGAACTCATGGACCATATATTTT
TRBJ1-3 | TRBV7-2 | . | TRBD1 | CASSLGDRSRSGNTIYF | TGTGCCAGCAGCTTAGGGGACAGGAGCCGTTCTGGAAACACCATATATTTT
TRBJ2-7 | TRBV7-9 | . | TRBD2 | CASSFALGGSSYEQYF | TGTGCCAGCAGCTTCGCGCTGGGAGGGAGCTCCTACGAGCAGTACTTC
TRBJ2-3 | TRBV6-1 | . | TRBD1 | CASIGQGRRTDTQYF | TGTGCCAGCATCGGACAGGGGAGGCGGACAGATACGCAGTATTTT
TRBJ1-1 | TRBV5-1 | . | . | CASSSLGASRLLNTEAFF | TGCGCCAGCAGCTCCCTGGGGGCCAGCCGATTATTGAACACTGAAGCTTTCTTT
TRBJ2-7 | TRBV7-8 | . | . | CASSLSGSSYEQYF | TGTGCCAGCAGCTTAAGTGGCAGTTCCTACGAGCAGTACTTC
TRBJ2-3 | TRBV5-1 | . | TRBD1 | CASSDRAASTDTQYF | TGCGCCAGCTCGGACAGGGCGGCTAGCACAGATACGCAGTATTTT
TRBJ2-7 | TRBV10-1 | . | . | CASSDLGREQYF | TGCGCCAGCAGTGATCTCGGCCGAGAGCAGTACTTC